The T cell receptor beta chain described here comes from a study of identical twins. The CDR3 consists of 18 residues. Per germline, CDR1 MNHEY and CDR2 SVGEGT. Between the trimmed V and J ends, which lost 7 bases and 4 bases, there was a span of 25 bases. TCRdb processed the 5' RACE reads anew with MiXCR; each CDR3 protein has one entry. In the table there are about 890,000 distinct CDR3 sequences, 9% to 15% of which are singletons. Comments on this clonotype: The antigen remains unidentified.

General study findings and limits: Within cord blood, abundant beta clonotypes carried fewer insertions, but memory repertoires showed no such trend. Invariant T cells like MAIT and iNKT could partly confound the zero-insertion analyses.

The same sample was also used in a study of yellow fever vaccine responses in identical twins. According to that study: The authors reported partly convergent, partly personalized vaccine responses in identical twins.

This receptor was identified in a woman aged 18-30 years in good health. V usage is TRBV6-2 or TRBV6-3 and J usage is TRBJ2-2; tentatively, D is TRBD2 (6 bases). The sample consisted of PBMCs. The CDR3 DNA is TGTGCCAGCACCGAGGTTCCGGGACGGAGGGCCGGCACCGGGGAGCTGTTTTTT. Translated: CASTEVPGRRAGTGELFF.